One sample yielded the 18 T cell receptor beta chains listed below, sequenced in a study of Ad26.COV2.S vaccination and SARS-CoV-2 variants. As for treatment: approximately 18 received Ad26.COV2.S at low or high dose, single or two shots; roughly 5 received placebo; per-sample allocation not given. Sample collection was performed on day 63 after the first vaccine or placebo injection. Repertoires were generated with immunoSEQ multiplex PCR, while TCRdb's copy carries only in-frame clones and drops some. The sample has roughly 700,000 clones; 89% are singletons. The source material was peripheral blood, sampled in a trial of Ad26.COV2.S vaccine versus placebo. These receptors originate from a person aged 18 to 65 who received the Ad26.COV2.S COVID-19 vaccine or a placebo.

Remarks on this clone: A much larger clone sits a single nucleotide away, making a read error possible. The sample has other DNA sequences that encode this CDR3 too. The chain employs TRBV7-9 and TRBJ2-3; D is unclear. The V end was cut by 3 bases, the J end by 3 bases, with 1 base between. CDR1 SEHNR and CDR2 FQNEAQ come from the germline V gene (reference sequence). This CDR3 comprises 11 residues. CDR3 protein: CASSFTDTQYF. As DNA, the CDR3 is TGTGCCAGCAGCTTTACAGATACGCAGTATTTT.

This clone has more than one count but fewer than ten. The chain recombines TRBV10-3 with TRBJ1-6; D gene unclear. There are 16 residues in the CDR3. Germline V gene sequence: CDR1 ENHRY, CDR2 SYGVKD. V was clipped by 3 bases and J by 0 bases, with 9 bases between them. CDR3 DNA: TGTGCCATCAGTGAAGCCGTGAGCTCCTATAATTCACCCCTCCACTTT. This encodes CAISEAVSSYNSPLHF.

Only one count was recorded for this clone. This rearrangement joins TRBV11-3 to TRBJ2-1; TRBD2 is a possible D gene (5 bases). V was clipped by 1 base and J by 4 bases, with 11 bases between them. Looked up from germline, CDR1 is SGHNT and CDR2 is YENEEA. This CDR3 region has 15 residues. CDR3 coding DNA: TGTGCCAGCAGCTTAGGGGCCAGGACTTACAATGAGCAGTTCTTC. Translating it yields CASSLGARTYNEQFF.

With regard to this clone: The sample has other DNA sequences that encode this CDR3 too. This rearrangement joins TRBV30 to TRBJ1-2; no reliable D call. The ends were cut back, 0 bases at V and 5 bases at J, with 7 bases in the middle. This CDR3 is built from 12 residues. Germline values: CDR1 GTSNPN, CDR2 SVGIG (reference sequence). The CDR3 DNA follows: TGTGCCTGGAGTGTCGGAGGATATGGCTACACCTTC. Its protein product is CAWSVGGYGYTF. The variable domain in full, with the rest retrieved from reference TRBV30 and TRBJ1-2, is SQTIHQWPATLVQPVGSPLSLECTVEGTSNPNLYWYRQAAGRGLQLLFYSVGIGQISSEVPQNLSASRPQDRQFILSSKKLLLSDSGFYLCAWSVGGYGYTFGSGTRLTVV.

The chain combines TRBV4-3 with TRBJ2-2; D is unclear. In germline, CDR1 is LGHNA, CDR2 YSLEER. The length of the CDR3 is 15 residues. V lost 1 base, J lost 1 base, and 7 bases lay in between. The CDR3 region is CASSQAPGNTGELFF. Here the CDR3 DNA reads TGCGCCAGCAGCCAAGCCCCAGGGAACACCGGGGAGCTGTTTTTT.

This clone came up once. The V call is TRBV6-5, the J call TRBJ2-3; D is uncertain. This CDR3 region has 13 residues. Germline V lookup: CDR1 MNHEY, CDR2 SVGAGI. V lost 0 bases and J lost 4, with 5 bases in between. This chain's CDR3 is CASSYSTADTQYF. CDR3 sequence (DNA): TGTGCCAGCAGTTACTCGACGGCAGATACGCAGTATTTT.

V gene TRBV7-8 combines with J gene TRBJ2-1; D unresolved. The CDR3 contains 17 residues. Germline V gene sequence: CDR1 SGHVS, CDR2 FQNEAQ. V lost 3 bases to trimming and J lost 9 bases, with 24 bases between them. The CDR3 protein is CASSLGISGPQPTEQFF. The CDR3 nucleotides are TGTGCCAGCAGCTTGGGTATTTCCGGGCCGCAACCGACTGAGCAGTTCTTC.

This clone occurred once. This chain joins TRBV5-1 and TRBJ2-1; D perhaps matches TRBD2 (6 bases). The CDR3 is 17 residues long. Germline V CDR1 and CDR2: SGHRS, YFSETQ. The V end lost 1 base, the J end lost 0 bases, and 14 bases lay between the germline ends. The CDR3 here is CASSLSLAGSSYNEQFF. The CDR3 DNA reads TGCGCCAGCAGCTTGTCGTTGGCGGGGTCCTCCTACAATGAGCAGTTCTTC.

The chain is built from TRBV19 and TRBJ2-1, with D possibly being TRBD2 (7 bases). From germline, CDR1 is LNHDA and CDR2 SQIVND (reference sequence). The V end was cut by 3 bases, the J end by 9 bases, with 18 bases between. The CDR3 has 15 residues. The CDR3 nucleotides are TGTGCCAGTAGTATTAAGTGGGGGGGCAGTGGTGAGCAGTTCTTC. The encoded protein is CASSIKWGGSGEQFF.

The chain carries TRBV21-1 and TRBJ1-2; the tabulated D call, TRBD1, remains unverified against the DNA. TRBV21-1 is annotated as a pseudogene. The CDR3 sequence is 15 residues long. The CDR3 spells CASSKTGYWDYGYTF. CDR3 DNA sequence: TGTGCCAGCAGCAAAACAGGGTACTGGGACTATGGCTACACCTTC.

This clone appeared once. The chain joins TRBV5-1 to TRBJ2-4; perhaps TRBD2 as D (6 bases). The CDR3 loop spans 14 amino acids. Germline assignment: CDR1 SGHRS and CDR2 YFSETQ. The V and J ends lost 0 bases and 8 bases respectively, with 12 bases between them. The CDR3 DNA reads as TGCGCCAGCAGCTTGGGTAGGGGAGGTGACATTCAGTACTTC. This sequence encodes CASSLGRGGDIQYF.

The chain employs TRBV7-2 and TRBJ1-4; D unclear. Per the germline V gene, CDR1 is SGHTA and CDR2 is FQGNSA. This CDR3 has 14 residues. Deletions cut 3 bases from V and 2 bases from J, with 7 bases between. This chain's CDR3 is CASSLSRTNEKLFF. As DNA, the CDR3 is TGTGCCAGCAGCTTGAGTCGCACTAATGAAAAACTGTTTTTT.

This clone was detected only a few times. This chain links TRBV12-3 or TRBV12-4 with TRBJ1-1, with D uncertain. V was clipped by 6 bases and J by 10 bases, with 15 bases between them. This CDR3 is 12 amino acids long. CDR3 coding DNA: TGTGCCAGCAGCTACGGGAGTTATGTAGCTTTCTTT. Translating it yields CASSYGSYVAFF.

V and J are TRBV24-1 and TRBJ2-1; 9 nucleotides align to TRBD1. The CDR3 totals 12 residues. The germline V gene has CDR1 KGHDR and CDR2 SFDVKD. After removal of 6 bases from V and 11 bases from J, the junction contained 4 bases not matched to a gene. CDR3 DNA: TGTGCCACCAGTTCTACAGGGGGCCAGCAGTTCTTC. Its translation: CATSSTGGQQFF.

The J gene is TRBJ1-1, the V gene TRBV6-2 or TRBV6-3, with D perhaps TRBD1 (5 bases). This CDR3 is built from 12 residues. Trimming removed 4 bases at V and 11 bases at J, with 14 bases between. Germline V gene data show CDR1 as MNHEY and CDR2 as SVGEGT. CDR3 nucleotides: TGTGCCAGCAGTTCCACCCCCAGGGAGGCTTTCTTT. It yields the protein CASSSTPREAFF.

The CDR3 reads CASSDPLSWGSTTNYGYTF. The DNA for the CDR3 is TGTGCCAGCAGTGATCCCCTGTCTTGGGGATCTACAACTAACTATGGCTACACCTTC. This rearrangement joins TRBV2 to TRBJ1-2; D is undetermined. The germline V and J ends were trimmed by 3 bases and 0 bases, with 23 bases remaining between them. CDR3 length: 19 residues. Germline CDR1 SNHLY, CDR2 FYNNEI.

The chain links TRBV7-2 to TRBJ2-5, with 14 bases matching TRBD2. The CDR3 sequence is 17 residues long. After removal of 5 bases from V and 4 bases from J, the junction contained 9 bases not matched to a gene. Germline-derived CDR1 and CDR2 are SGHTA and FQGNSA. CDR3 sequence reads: CASSRSTSGRGRETQYF. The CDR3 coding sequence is TGTGCCAGCAGCAGATCGACTAGCGGGAGGGGAAGAGAGACCCAGTACTTC.

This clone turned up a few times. CDR3: CASSPDRNEQYF. CDR3 DNA sequence: TGTGCCAGCAGCCCCGACAGGAACGAGCAGTACTTC. The chain is built from TRBV3-1 (or the pseudogene TRBV3-2) and TRBJ2-7; D is perhaps TRBD1 (6 bases). Germline V gene lookup returns CDR1 LGHDT and CDR2 YNNKEL (reference sequence). Trimming cost V 4 bases and J 5 bases, with 9 bases left between them. This CDR3 has 12 residues.